This T cell receptor beta chain was recorded in a study of blood T cell repertoires in COVID-19. About the study: T cells, B-cell-depleted T cells, or PBMCs supplied cDNA or gDNA.

With 5 bases removed from V and 8 bases from J, the gap between germline ends came to 12 bases. The CDR3 is 12 amino acids. Germline V gives CDR1 SGHTA, CDR2 FQGNSA. In the source study's methods: Estimation of nucleated cell counts was performed using reference gene primer amplification. Sequenced by immunoSEQ multiplex PCR; TCRdb stores in-frame clones only, minus some. That table gives V, J and clone size, and the DNA gave D and trimming. The sample includes some 280,000 clones, approximately 90% of them seen just once. This TCR was sampled from a woman in her fifties or sixties with acute or convalescent COVID-19. The chain joins TRBV7-2 to TRBJ1-2; D may be TRBD1 (5 bases). The sample comprised peripheral blood. CDR3 sequence reads: CASSPTGDGYTF. In DNA, the CDR3 is TGTGCCAGCAGCCCCACGGGGGACGGCTACACCTTC.